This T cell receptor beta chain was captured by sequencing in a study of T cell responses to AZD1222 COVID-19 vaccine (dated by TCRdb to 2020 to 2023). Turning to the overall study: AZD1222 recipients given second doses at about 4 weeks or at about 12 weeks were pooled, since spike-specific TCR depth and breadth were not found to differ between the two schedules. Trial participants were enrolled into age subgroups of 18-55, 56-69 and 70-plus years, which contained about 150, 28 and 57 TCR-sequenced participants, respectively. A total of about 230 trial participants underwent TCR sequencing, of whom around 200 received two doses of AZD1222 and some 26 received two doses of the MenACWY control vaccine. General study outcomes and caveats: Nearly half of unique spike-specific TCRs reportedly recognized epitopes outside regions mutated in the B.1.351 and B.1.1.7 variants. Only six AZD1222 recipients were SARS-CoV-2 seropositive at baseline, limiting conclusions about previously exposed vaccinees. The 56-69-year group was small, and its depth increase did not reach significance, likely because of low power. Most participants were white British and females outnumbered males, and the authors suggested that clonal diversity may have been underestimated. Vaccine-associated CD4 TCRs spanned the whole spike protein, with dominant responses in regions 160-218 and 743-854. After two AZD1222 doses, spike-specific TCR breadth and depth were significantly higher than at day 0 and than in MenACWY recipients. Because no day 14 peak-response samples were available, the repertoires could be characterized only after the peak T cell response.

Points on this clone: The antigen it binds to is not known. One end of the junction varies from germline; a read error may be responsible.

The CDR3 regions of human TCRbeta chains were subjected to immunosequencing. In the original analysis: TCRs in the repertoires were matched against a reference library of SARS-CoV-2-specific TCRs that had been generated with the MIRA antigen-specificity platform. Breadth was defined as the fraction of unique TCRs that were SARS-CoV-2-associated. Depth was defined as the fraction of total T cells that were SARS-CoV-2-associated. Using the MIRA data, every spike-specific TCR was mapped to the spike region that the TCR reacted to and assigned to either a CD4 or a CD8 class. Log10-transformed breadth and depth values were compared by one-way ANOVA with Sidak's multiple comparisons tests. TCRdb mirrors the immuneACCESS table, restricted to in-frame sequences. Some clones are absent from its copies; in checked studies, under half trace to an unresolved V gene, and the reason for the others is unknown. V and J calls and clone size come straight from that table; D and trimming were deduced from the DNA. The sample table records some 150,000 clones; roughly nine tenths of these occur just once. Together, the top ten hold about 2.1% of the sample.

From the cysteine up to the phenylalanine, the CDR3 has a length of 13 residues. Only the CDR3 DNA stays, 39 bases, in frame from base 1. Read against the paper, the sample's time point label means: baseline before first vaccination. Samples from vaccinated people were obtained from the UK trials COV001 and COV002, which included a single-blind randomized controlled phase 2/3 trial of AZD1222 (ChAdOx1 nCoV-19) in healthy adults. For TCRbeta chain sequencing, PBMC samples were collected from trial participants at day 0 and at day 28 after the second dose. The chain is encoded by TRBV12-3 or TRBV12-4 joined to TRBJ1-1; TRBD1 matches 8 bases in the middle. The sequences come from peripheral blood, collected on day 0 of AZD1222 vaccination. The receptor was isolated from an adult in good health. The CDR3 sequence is CASSLMSGQGARF. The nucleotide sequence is TGTGCCAGCAGTTTAATGTCTGGACAGGGAGCCAGATTT.